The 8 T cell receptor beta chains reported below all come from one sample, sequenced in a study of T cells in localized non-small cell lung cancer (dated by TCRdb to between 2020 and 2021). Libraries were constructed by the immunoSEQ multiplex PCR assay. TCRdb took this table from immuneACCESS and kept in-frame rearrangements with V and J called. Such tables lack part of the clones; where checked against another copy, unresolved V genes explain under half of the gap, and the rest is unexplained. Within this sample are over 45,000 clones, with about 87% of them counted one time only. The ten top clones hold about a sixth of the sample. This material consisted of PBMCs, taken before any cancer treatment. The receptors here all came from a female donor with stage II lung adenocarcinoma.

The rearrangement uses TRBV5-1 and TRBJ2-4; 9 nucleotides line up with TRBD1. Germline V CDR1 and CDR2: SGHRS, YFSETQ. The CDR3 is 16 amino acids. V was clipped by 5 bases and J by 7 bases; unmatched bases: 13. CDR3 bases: TGCGCCAGCAGTTATGGGACAGGGAGAGGGGATAACATTCAGTACTTC. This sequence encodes CASSYGTGRGDNIQYF.

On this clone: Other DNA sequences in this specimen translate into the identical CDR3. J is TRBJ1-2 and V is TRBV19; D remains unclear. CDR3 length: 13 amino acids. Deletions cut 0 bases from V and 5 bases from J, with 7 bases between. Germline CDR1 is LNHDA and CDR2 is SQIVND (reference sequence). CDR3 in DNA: TGTGCCAGTAGTATAGACACGGAATATGGCTACACCTTC. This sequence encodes CASSIDTEYGYTF.

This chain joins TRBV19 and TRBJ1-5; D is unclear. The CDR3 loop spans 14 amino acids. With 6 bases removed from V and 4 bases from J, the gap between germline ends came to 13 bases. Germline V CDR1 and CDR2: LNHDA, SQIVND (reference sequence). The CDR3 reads CASRLREVNQPQHF. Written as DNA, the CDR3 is TGTGCCAGTAGGCTCCGAGAGGTTAATCAGCCCCAGCATTTT.

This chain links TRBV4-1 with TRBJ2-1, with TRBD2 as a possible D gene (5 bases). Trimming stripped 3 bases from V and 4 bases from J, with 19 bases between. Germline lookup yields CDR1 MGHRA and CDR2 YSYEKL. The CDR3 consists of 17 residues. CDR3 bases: TGCGCCAGCAGCCACCGGACTGAGATCTCCCCGTACAATGAGCAGTTCTTC. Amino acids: CASSHRTEISPYNEQFF.

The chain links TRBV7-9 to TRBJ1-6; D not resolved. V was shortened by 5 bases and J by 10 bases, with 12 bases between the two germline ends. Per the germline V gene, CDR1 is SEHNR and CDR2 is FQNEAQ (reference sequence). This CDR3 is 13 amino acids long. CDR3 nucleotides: TGTGCCAGCAGCCGAAAGGGAGGCTCACCCCTCCACTTT. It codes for CASSRKGGSPLHF. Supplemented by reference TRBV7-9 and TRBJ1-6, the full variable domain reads DTGVSQNPRHKITKRGQNVTFRCDPISEHNRLYWYRQTLGQGPEFLTYFQNEAQLEKSRLLSDRFSAERPKGSFSTLEIQRTEQGDSAMYLCASSRKGGSPLHFGNGTRLTVT.

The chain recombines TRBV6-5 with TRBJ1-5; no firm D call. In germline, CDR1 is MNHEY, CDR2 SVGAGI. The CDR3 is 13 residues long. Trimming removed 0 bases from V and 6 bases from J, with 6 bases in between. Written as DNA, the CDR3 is TGTGCCAGCAGTTACTCGGAAGGTCAGCCCCAGCATTTT. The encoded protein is CASSYSEGQPQHF.

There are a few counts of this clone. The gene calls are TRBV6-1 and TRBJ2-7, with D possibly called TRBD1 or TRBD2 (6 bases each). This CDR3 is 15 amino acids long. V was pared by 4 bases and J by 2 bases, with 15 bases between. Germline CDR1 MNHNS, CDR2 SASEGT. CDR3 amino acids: CASSASWGAAYEQYF. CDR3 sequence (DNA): TGTGCCAGCAGTGCAAGCTGGGGGGCGGCCTACGAGCAGTACTTC.

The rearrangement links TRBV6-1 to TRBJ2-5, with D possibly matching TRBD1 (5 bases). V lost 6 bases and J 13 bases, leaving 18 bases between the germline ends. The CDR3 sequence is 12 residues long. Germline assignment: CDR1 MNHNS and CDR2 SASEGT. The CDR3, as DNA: TGTGCCAGCAGCGCACAGGTCCTTCCGGGGTACTTC. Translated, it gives CASSAQVLPGYF.